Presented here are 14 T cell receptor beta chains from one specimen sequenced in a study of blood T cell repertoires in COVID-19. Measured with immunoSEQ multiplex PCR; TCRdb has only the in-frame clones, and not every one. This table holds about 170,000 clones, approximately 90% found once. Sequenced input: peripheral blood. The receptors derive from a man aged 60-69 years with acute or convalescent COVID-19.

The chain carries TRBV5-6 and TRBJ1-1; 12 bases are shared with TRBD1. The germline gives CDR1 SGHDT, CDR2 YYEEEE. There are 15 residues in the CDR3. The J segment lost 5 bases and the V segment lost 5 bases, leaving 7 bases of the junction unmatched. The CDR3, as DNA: TGTGCCAGCAGTGCAACGGGACAGGGGGCAACTGAAGCTTTCTTT. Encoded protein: CASSATGQGATEAFF.

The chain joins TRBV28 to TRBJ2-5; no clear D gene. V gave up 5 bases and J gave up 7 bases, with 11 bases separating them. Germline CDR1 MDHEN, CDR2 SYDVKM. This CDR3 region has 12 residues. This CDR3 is CASSPLRLTQYF. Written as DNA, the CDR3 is TGTGCCAGCAGTCCCCTGAGACTGACCCAGTACTTC.

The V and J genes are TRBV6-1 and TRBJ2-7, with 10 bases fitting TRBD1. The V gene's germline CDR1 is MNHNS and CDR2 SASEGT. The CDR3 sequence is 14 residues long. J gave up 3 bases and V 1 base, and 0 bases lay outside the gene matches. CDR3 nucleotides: TGTGCCAGCAGTGAAGGGACAGGGGGCTACGAGCAGTACTTC. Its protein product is CASSEGTGGYEQYF.

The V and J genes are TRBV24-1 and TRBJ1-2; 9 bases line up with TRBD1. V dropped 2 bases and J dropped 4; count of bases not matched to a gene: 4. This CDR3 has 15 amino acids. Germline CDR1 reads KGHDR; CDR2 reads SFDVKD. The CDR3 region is CATSDYGQGPYGYTF. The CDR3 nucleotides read TGTGCCACCAGTGATTACGGACAGGGGCCCTATGGCTACACCTTC.

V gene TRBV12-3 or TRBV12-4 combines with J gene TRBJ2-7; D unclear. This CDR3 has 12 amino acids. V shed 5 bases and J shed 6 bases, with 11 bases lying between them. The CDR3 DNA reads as TGTGCCAGCAGTAGAAACAACCGCGAGCAGTACTTC. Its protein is CASSRNNREQYF.

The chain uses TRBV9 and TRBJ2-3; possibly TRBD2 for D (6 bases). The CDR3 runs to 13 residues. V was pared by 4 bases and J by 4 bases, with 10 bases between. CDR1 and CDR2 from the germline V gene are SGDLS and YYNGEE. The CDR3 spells CASSTGTSDTQYF. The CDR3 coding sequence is TGTGCCAGCAGCACCGGGACTTCAGATACGCAGTATTTT.

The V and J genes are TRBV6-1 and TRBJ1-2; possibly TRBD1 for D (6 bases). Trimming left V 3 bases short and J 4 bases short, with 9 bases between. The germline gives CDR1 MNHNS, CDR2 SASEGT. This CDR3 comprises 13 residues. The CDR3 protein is CASSERTVYGYTF. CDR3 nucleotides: TGTGCCAGCAGTGAGCGGACAGTCTATGGCTACACCTTC.

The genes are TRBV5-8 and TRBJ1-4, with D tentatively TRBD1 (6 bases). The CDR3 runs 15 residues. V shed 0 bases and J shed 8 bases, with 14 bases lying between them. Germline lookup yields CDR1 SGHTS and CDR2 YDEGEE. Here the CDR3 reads CASSLEQGSDEKLFF. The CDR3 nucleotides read TGTGCCAGCAGCTTGGAACAGGGATCAGACGAAAAACTGTTTTTT.

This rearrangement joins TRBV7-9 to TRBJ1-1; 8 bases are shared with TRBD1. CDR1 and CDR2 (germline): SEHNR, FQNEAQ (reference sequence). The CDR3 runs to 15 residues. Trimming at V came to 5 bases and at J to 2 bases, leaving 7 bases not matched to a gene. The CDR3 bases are TGTGCCAGCAGCCCTTCCGGGACAGGTAACACTGAAGCTTTCTTT. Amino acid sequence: CASSPSGTGNTEAFF. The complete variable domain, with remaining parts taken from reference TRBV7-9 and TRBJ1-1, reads DTGVSQNPRHKITKRGQNVTFRCDPISEHNRLYWYRQTLGQGPEFLTYFQNEAQLEKSRLLSDRFSAERPKGSFSTLEIQRTEQGDSAMYLCASSPSGTGNTEAFFGQGTRLTVV.

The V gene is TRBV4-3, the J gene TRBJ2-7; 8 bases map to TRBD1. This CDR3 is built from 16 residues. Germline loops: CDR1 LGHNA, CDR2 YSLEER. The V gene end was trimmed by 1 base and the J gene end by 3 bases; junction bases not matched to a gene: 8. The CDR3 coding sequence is TGCGCCAGCAGCCAAGGGACAGGGCTTTCTCTCTACGAGCAGTACTTC. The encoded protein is CASSQGTGLSLYEQYF.

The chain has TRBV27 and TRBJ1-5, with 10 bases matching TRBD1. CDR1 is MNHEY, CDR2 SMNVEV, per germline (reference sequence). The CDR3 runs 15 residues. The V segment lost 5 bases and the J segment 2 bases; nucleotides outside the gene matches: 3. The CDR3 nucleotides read TGTGCCAGCAGTCCGGGGACAGGGGGCAATCAGCCCCAGCATTTT. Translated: CASSPGTGGNQPQHF.

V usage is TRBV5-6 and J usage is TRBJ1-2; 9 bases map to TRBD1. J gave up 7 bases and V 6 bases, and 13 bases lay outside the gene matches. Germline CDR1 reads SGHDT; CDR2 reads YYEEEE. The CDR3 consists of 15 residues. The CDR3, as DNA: TGTGCCAGCATCCCGGACAGGGGCTCGAGAATTGGCTACACCTTC. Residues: CASIPDRGSRIGYTF.

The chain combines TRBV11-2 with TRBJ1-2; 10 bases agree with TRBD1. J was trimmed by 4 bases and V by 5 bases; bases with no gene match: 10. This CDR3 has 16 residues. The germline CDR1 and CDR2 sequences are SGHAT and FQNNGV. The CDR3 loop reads CASSLMLGQGIYGYTF. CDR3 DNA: TGTGCCAGCAGCCTCATGTTGGGACAGGGGATCTATGGCTACACCTTC.

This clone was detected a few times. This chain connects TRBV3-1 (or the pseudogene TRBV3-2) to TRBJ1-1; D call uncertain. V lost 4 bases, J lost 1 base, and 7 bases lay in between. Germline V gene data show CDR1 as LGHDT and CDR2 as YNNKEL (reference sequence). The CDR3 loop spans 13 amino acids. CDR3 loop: CASSPQENTEAFF. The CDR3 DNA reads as TGTGCCAGCAGCCCCCAGGAGAACACTGAAGCTTTCTTT.